This T cell receptor beta chain was sequenced for a study of blood T cell repertoires in COVID-19. Across the whole study: COVID-19 samples collected from the United States, Italy and Spain covered acute and convalescent phases. PBMCs, B-cell-depleted T cells, or T cells were the source of the cDNA or gDNA that made up the material.

How the authors handled the data: Reference gene primer amplification in the assay estimated nucleated cell counts. Sequencing used immunoSEQ multiplex PCR; TCRdb keeps in-frame clones, though not all of them. That table gives V, J and clone size, and the DNA gave D and trimming. The sample lists roughly 260,000 clones, about 91% occurring once. V was trimmed by 0 bases and J by 3 bases, leaving 9 bases between them. The CDR3 consists of 14 residues. Per germline, CDR1 SGHDT and CDR2 YYEEEE. Enrolled during active infection, Seattle patients were then followed longitudinally. The receptor's source is a person aged 18-30 years with COVID-19, enrolled during active disease. Sequencing was done on a sample of peripheral blood. The gene calls are TRBV5-6 and TRBJ1-2, with D tentatively TRBD1 (6 bases). The CDR3: CASSLGQGYYGYTF. CDR3 DNA: TGTGCCAGCAGCTTGGGGCAGGGGTACTATGGCTACACCTTC.